These T cell receptor beta chains were read from a single sample in a study of blood T cell repertoires in COVID-19. The protocol was immunoSEQ multiplex PCR, while the TCRdb copy is restricted to in-frame clones and leaves out a portion. Of under 100,000 clones listed, over 75% are singletons. Specimen: peripheral blood. Receptors were obtained from a human donor in a cohort sampled during active COVID-19. CDR3s include the opening cysteine and the closing phenylalanine or tryptophan. A D gene is named only where the DNA matches it firmly. Rows give clone size only sometimes, using once, few, many, or a class for an expanded clone.

CDR3aa,CDR3nt,j_gene,abundance,len,d_gene,v_gene
CASSFKQGGEAFF,TGTGCCAGCAGTTTCAAACAGGGTGGTGAAGCTTTCTTT,TRBJ1-1,.,13,.,TRBV12-3/TRBV12-4
CASSSGVTNEKLFF,TGTGCCAGCAGCTCGGGGGTAACTAATGAAAAACTGTTTTTT,TRBJ1-4,.,14,.,TRBV5-5
CASSQGPQGSEQYF,TGTGCCAGCAGCCAGGGACCACAGGGCTCCGAGCAGTACTTC,TRBJ2-7,.,14,.,TRBV7-2
CASRASGTMNTEAFF,TGTGCCAGCAGAGCATCCGGGACAATGAACACTGAAGCTTTCTTT,TRBJ1-1,.,15,.,TRBV7-2
CASSLAGQNTEAFF,TGCGCCAGCAGCTTGGCAGGTCAGAACACTGAAGCTTTCTTT,TRBJ1-1,.,14,.,TRBV5-1
CAWSQERGTYNEQFF,TGTGCCTGGAGTCAGGAGCGGGGAACCTACAATGAGCAGTTCTTC,TRBJ2-1,.,15,TRBD2,TRBV30
CASSLVTSGDTQYF,TGTGCTAGCAGCTTAGTAACTAGCGGTGATACGCAGTATTTT,TRBJ2-3,many,14,TRBD2,TRBV7-7
CASSHAGGRTDTQYF,TGCGCCAGCAGCCATGCGGGGGGGAGGACAGATACGCAGTATTTT,TRBJ2-3,.,15,TRBD2,TRBV4-1
CAIRPAGTDTQYF,TGTGCCATCAGACCAGCGGGAACAGATACGCAGTATTTT,TRBJ2-3,.,13,TRBD2,TRBV10-3
CASSQGLVGRETQYF,TGCGCCAGCAGCCAAGGATTGGTGGGGCGGGAGACCCAGTACTTC,TRBJ2-5,.,15,.,TRBV4-1
CASSYVGPRGSGQETQYF,TGTGCCAGCAGTTACGTGGGTCCTCGTGGGTCCGGGCAAGAGACCCAGTACTTC,TRBJ2-5,.,18,.,TRBV6-2/TRBV6-3
CASSSRRDRAETQYF,TGTGCCAGCTCATCTCGTCGGGACAGGGCAGAGACCCAGTACTTC,TRBJ2-5,.,15,TRBD1,TRBV18
CSVKGVTGELFF,TGCAGCGTGAAGGGGGTCACCGGGGAGCTGTTTTTT,TRBJ2-2,.,12,.,TRBV29-1
CASSYGSGSPLHF,TGTGCCAGCAGTTACGGTTCCGGTTCACCCCTCCACTTT,TRBJ1-6,.,13,.,TRBV6-6